The T cell receptor (beta chain) described here comes from a study of blood T cell repertoires in COVID-19. All enrollees were about 18 to 89 years old and from about 25 US areas. Donors were grouped by their self-reported clinical history. In the 2 weeks before study entry, exposed participants met a COVID-19 case, which was PCR-confirmed or clinician-diagnosed. Profiled with immunoSEQ multiplex PCR; TCRdb holds only in-frame clones, not every one. There are about 260,000 clones in the sample; over 70% occur only once, and roughly 3% lies in the top ten. V was cut by 5 bases and J by 3 bases, with 11 bases left in between. Looked up from germline, CDR1 is PRHDT and CDR2 is FYEKMQ (reference sequence). The CDR3 spans 14 residues.

The chain carries TRBV13 and TRBJ2-1, with D maybe TRBD2 (6 bases). The sample consisted of PBMCs or T cells enriched from blood (not recorded which). The source is a woman between 40 and 55 years old who had been exposed to COVID-19. CDR3 bases: TGTGCCAGCAGCCGGACGACTAGCTACAATGAGCAGTTCTTC. Amino acids: CASSRTTSYNEQFF.